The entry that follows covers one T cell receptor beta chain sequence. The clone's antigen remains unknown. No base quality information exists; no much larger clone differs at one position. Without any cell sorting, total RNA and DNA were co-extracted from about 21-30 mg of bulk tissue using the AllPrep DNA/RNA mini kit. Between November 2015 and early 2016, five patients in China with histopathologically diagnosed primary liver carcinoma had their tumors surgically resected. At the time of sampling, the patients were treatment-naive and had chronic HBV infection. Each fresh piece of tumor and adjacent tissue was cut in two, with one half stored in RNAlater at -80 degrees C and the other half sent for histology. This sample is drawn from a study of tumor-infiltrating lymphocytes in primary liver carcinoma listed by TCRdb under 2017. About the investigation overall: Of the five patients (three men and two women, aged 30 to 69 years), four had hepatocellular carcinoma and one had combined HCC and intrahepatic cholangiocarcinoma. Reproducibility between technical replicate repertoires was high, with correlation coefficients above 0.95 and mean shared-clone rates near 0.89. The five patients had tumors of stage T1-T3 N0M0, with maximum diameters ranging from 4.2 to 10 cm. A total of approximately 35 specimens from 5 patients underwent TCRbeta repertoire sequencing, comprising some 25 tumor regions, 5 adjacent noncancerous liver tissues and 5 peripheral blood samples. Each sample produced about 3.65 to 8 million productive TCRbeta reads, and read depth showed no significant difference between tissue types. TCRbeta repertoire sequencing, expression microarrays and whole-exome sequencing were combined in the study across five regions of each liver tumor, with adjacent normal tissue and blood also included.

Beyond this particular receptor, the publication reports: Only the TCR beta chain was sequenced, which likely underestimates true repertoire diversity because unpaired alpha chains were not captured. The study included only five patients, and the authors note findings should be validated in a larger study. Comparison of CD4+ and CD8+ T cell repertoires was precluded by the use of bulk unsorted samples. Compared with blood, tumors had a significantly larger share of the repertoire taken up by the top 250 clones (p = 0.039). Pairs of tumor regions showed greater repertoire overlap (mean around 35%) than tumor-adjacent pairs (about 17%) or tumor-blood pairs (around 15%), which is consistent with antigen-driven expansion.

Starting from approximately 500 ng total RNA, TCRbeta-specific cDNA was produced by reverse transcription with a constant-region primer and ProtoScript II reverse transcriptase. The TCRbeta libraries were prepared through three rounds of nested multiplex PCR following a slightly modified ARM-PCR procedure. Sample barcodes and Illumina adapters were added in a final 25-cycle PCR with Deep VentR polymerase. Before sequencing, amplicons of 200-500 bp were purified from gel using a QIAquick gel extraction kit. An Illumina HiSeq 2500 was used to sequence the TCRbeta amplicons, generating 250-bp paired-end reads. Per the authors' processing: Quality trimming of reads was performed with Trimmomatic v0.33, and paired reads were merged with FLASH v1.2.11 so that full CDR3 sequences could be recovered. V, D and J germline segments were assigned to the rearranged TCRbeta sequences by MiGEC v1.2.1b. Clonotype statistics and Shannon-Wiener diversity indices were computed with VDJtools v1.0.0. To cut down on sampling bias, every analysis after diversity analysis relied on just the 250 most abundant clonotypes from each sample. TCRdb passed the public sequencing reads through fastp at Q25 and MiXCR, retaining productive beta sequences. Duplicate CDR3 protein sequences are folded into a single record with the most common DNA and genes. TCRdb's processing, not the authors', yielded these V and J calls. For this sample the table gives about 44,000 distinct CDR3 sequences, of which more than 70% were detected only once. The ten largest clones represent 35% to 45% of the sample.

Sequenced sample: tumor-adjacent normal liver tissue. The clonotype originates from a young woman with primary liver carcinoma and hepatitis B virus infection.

CDR3 sequence: CASTAERTSDTQHF. The DNA sequence is as follows: TGTGCCAGTACCGCGGAAAGGACCTCAGATACGCAGCATTTT. The receptor chain draws on TRBV6-5 and TRBJ2-3; there is no confident call for the D gene. The DNA end favors TRBJ1-5, so the J call may be wrong. Based on the germline V gene, the CDR1 and CDR2 sequences are MNHEY and SVGAGI. Measured from the cysteine to the phenylalanine, the CDR3 is 14 residues long. The only DNA kept is the CDR3, 42 bases in frame from the first base.